The 32 T cell receptor beta chains below come from one sample, sequenced in a study of blood T cell repertoires in COVID-19. Clones were sequenced by immunoSEQ multiplex PCR, and TCRdb holds only the in-frame ones, with some missing. In the table there are about 310,000 clones, around 90% of which are singletons. Sequencing was done on a sample of PBMCs or T cells enriched from blood (not recorded which). All receptors derive from a woman between 18 and 30 years old who had recovered from COVID-19.

The V and J genes are TRBV9 and TRBJ2-2; 12 positions match TRBD2. Germline lookup yields CDR1 SGDLS and CDR2 YYNGEE. Trimming at V came to 3 bases and at J to 7 bases, leaving 7 bases not matched to a gene. The CDR3 has 16 amino acids. The CDR3 coding sequence is TGTGCCAGCAGCGCTAGCGGGAGGGGGGGAAACGGGGAGCTGTTTTTT. Translation gives CASSASGRGGNGELFF.

The rearrangement links TRBV5-1 to TRBJ2-1; 8 bases match TRBD2. The CDR3 is 15 residues long. Germline CDR1 SGHRS, CDR2 YFSETQ. V lost 0 bases to trimming and J lost 6 bases; unmatched junction nucleotides: 5. In DNA form, the CDR3 reads TGCGCCAGCAGCTTGGAAGCGGGAGTAGCCAATGAGCAGTTCTTC. This gives the protein CASSLEAGVANEQFF. Filled out from reference TRBV5-1 and TRBJ2-1, the complete variable domain reads KAGVTQTPRYLIKTRGQQVTLSCSPISGHRSVSWYQQTPGQGLQFLFEYFSETQRNKGNFPGRFSGRQFSNSRSEMNVSTLELGDSALYLCASSLEAGVANEQFFGPGTRLTVL.

This chain links TRBV28 with TRBJ1-4, with a tentative D call TRBD1 (6 bases). The V gene's germline CDR1 is MDHEN and CDR2 SYDVKM. This CDR3 region has 15 residues. Deletions cut 6 bases from V and 8 bases from J, with 19 bases between. The CDR3 DNA reads TGTGCCAGCAGCCTTCCATTCAGGGGTGGGGAAAAACTGTTTTTT. Translation gives CASSLPFRGGEKLFF.

V is TRBV7-2 and J is TRBJ2-5; TRBD2 agrees at 7 bases. V shed 1 base, J shed 1 base, and the junction held 0 bases outside the gene matches. This CDR3 contains 14 residues. Germline assignment: CDR1 SGHTA and CDR2 FQGNSA. CDR3 nucleotide sequence: TGTGCCAGCAGCTTAGGGACTAGCCAAGAGACCCAGTACTTC. Translation: CASSLGTSQETQYF.

The V call is TRBV6-4, the J call TRBJ1-1; TRBD1 aligns across 9 bases. This CDR3 has 14 residues. Germline V gene sequence: CDR1 MRHNA, CDR2 SNTAGT. The trim removed 4 bases at V and 5 bases at J, leaving 5 bases unmatched. The CDR3 here is CASSARTGETEAFF. CDR3 sequence (DNA): TGTGCCAGCAGTGCCCGGACAGGGGAAACTGAAGCTTTCTTT.

V gene TRBV12-3 or TRBV12-4 combines with J gene TRBJ1-2; D is perhaps TRBD1 (5 bases). The CDR3 loop spans 13 amino acids. Trimming cost V 2 bases and J 5 bases, with 9 bases left between them. CDR3 DNA sequence: TGTGCCAGCAGTTTACCGGACATATATGGCTACACCTTC. It translates to CASSLPDIYGYTF.

This clone was observed a single time. The gene calls are TRBV18 and TRBJ2-2; possible D gene TRBD1, 6 bases. Germline CDR1 reads KGHSH; CDR2 reads LQKENI. This CDR3 is built from 15 residues. With 5 bases removed from V and 2 bases from J, the gap between germline ends came to 12 bases. CDR3 protein: CASSFTTGNTGELFF. For the CDR3, the DNA is TGTGCCAGCTCATTCACGACAGGCAACACCGGGGAGCTGTTTTTT.

This chain links TRBV28 with TRBJ1-3; D possibly corresponds to TRBD1 (5 bases). The CDR3 spans 14 residues. In germline, CDR1 is MDHEN, CDR2 SYDVKM. Trimming cost V 6 bases and J 1 base, with 10 bases left between them. CDR3 sequence (DNA): TGTGCCAGCAGGAATGCAGGGTCTGGAAACACCATATATTTT. It yields the protein CASRNAGSGNTIYF.

This rearrangement joins TRBV5-5 to TRBJ1-4; D ambiguous. Germline CDR1 is SGHKS and CDR2 is YYEKEE (reference sequence). The CDR3 is 14 residues long. V was cut by 1 base and J by 0 bases, with 4 bases left in between. The DNA for the CDR3 is TGTGCCAGCAGCTTGCGGTCAACTAATGAAAAACTGTTTTTT. Its translation: CASSLRSTNEKLFF.

The genes are TRBV7-3 and TRBJ2-7; 7 nucleotides align to TRBD1. The germline V gene encodes CDR1 SGHTA and CDR2 FQGTGA. V lost 2 bases, J lost 0 bases, and 1 base stayed unmatched. This CDR3 is built from 14 residues. The CDR3: CASSLGQVSYEQYF. CDR3 DNA sequence: TGTGCCAGCAGCTTAGGACAGGTCTCCTACGAGCAGTACTTC.

The chain is built from TRBV19 and TRBJ1-5; the match to TRBD1 covers 7 bases. Losses at the gene ends were 5 bases for V and 6 bases for J; bases not matched to a gene: 10. The CDR3 is made up of 15 amino acids. Germline V gene data show CDR1 as LNHDA and CDR2 as SQIVND (reference sequence). CDR3 bases: TGTGCCAGTAGTGTGACAGGGTATGAAGGTCAGCCCCAGCATTTT. Its protein product is CASSVTGYEGQPQHF.

The chain joins TRBV4-2 to TRBJ1-1, with 8 bases identical to TRBD1. The junction had 7 bases not matched to a gene; V was cut back by 5 bases and J by 2 bases. Germline CDR1 is LGHNA and CDR2 is YNFKEQ. The CDR3 totals 15 residues. CDR3: CASSIQDRANTEAFF. CDR3 DNA: TGTGCCAGCAGCATCCAGGACAGGGCTAACACTGAAGCTTTCTTT.

The chain links TRBV27 to TRBJ2-7, with D perhaps matching TRBD1 (5 bases). V lost 2 bases, J lost 12 bases, and 14 bases lay in between. Germline CDR1 and CDR2: MNHEY and SMNVEV (reference sequence). The CDR3 length is 12 residues. CDR3 DNA sequence: TGTGCCAGCAGTTTAGACAGTATGAAAATGTACTTC. This encodes CASSLDSMKMYF.

The rearrangement links TRBV19 to TRBJ1-1, with a tentative D call TRBD1 (5 bases). The CDR3 spans 14 residues. Looked up from germline, CDR1 is LNHDA and CDR2 is SQIVND (reference sequence). Trimming cost V 10 bases and J 5 bases, with 20 bases left between them. The CDR3 spells CATGDTRVGTEAFF. As DNA, the CDR3 is TGTGCCACCGGAGATACCAGGGTGGGAACTGAAGCTTTCTTT.

This sequence joins TRBV30 and TRBJ2-3; perhaps TRBD1 as D (6 bases). The CDR3 consists of 14 residues. Germline CDR1 GTSNPN, CDR2 SVGIG (reference sequence). Trimming took 2 bases from V and 1 from J, leaving 10 bases between them. CDR3 DNA sequence: TGTGCCTGGAGTTTTAACAGGGGCACAGATACGCAGTATTTT. Residues: CAWSFNRGTDTQYF.

V and J are TRBV7-2 and TRBJ1-2, with D uncertain. The germline V and J ends were trimmed by 4 bases and 8 bases, with 17 bases remaining between them. The CDR3 length is 14 residues. Germline V gene sequence: CDR1 SGHTA, CDR2 FQGNSA. The CDR3 region has the DNA TGTGCCAGCAGCTCCCCCGGACTAGCTGGGGGCTACACCTTC. Its protein product is CASSSPGLAGGYTF.

The V gene is TRBV20-1, the J gene TRBJ2-1; no firm D call. V lost 6 bases to trimming and J lost 9 bases, with 12 bases between them. CDR3 size: 11 residues. Germline V gene data show CDR1 as DFQATT and CDR2 as SNEGSKA (reference sequence). The CDR3 coding sequence is TGCAGTGCCCACTTCTCCCGTGAGCAGTTCTTC. Translating it yields CSAHFSREQFF.

The genes are TRBV4-1 and TRBJ2-7; 8 bases map to TRBD2. Per germline, CDR1 MGHRA and CDR2 YSYEKL. This CDR3 is 15 amino acids long. The V segment lost 1 base and the J segment 0 bases; nucleotides outside the gene matches: 2. CDR3 protein: CASSQGLASSYEQYF. The CDR3 DNA reads as TGCGCCAGCAGCCAAGGACTAGCGTCCTCCTACGAGCAGTACTTC.

This chain connects TRBV7-8 to TRBJ2-4, with 7 bases matching TRBD1. Per germline, CDR1 SGHVS and CDR2 FQNEAQ. The CDR3 is 15 amino acids. V shed 0 bases, J shed 7 bases, and the junction held 6 bases outside the gene matches. The CDR3: CASSLAEGGRNIQYF. CDR3 DNA: TGTGCCAGCAGCTTAGCCGAAGGGGGCAGGAACATTCAGTACTTC.

The chain recombines TRBV18 with TRBJ1-1; possible D gene TRBD1, 5 bases. This CDR3 is built from 15 residues. With 4 bases removed from V and 0 bases from J, the gap between germline ends came to 12 bases. CDR1 is KGHSH, CDR2 LQKENI, per germline. CDR3 nucleotides: TGTGCCAGCTCACGACGAACAGGATTGAACACTGAAGCTTTCTTT. The encoded protein is CASSRRTGLNTEAFF.

V and J are TRBV14 and TRBJ2-3, with D possibly matching TRBD2 (5 bases). V lost 0 bases, J lost 4 bases, and 17 bases lay in between. CDR3 length equals 17 residues. Germline loops: CDR1 SGHDN, CDR2 FVKESK. CDR3 sequence: CASSQDRVGIGSDTQYF. In nucleotides, the CDR3 is TGTGCCAGCAGCCAAGATCGTGTCGGGATCGGCTCAGATACGCAGTATTTT.

V and J are TRBV6-5 and TRBJ2-2; weak D call: TRBD2 (5 bases). With 8 bases removed from V and 8 bases from J, the gap between germline ends came to 9 bases. Germline values: CDR1 MNHEY, CDR2 SVGAGI. CDR3 size: 11 residues. CDR3 bases: TGTGCCAGCGGAGCGGCGGGGGAGCTGTTTTTT. Protein sequence: CASGAAGELFF.

The chain combines TRBV19 with TRBJ1-5; 7 positions agree with TRBD1. The germline V gene has CDR1 LNHDA and CDR2 SQIVND (reference sequence). The CDR3 covers 16 residues. J was trimmed by 2 bases and V by 5 bases; bases with no gene match: 9. CDR3 protein: CASSSRGREGNQPQHF. CDR3 nucleotides: TGTGCCAGTAGTTCGAGGGGGCGCGAGGGCAATCAGCCCCAGCATTTT.

CDR3 in DNA: TGTGCCAGCAGCTTACTGGCAGGTGAGCAGTTCTTC. Protein sequence: CASSLLAGEQFF. The chain has TRBV7-2 and TRBJ2-1; D call uncertain. The CDR3 covers 12 residues. CDR1 and CDR2 from the germline V gene are SGHTA and FQGNSA. V was trimmed by 2 bases and J by 9 bases, leaving 8 bases between them. Based on the CDR3 plus reference TRBV7-2 and TRBJ2-1, the full variable domain is GAGVSQSPSNKVTEKGKDVELRCDPISGHTALYWYRQSLGQGLEFLIYFQGNSAPDKSGLPSDRFSAERTGGSVSTLTIQRTQQEDSAVYLCASSLLAGEQFFGPGTRLTVL.

The CDR3 sequence: CASSYSRGAVGNTIYF. In DNA form, the CDR3 reads TGTGCCAGCAGTTACTCGCGCGGCGCAGTTGGAAACACCATATATTTT. The chain employs TRBV6-5 and TRBJ1-3; D gene unclear. This CDR3 region has 16 residues. The germline V gene encodes CDR1 MNHEY and CDR2 SVGAGI. Deletions cut 0 bases from V and 3 bases from J, with 12 bases between.

This chain uses TRBV19 with TRBJ2-1; 9 nucleotides align to TRBD1. The CDR3 is 15 amino acids. J was trimmed by 10 bases and V by 10 bases; bases with no gene match: 17. Germline CDR1 is LNHDA and CDR2 is SQIVND (reference sequence). The CDR3 DNA reads as TGTGCCACTTCATCCGGGACAGGGTATCACGAGGAGCAGTTCTTC. This gives the protein CATSSGTGYHEEQFF.

The chain uses TRBV6-2 or TRBV6-3 and TRBJ1-1, with D hard to call. This CDR3 is built from 13 residues. In germline, CDR1 is MNHEY, CDR2 SVGEGT. Trimming took off 5 bases at V and 5 bases at J, with 12 bases between the two ends. This CDR3 is CASSRQAGTEAFF. The CDR3 bases are TGTGCCAGCAGTCGGCAGGCGGGGACTGAAGCTTTCTTT.

This clone was observed a few times. The chain is built from TRBV24-1 and TRBJ2-7; tentatively, D is TRBD2 (6 bases). V was clipped by 5 bases and J by 5 bases, with 15 bases between them. The CDR3 is 14 amino acids. The V gene's germline CDR1 is KGHDR and CDR2 SFDVKD. The CDR3 protein is CATSGSGEKDEQYF. The CDR3 DNA reads as TGTGCCACCAGTGGGTCGGGAGAAAAGGACGAGCAGTACTTC.

The chain uses TRBV19 and TRBJ2-1, with a possible D match to TRBD1 (5 bases). Germline V gene lookup returns CDR1 LNHDA and CDR2 SQIVND (reference sequence). The CDR3 runs to 13 residues. V was clipped by 7 bases and J by 9 bases, with 16 bases between them. The CDR3 bases are TGTGCCAGTACCCTTAAAGGGGCAGGTGAGCAGTTCTTC. Translating gives CASTLKGAGEQFF.

The chain recombines TRBV13 with TRBJ2-7, with 9 bases fitting TRBD1. There are 13 residues in the CDR3. The V gene end was trimmed by 3 bases and the J gene end by 5 bases; junction bases not matched to a gene: 2. The germline V gene encodes CDR1 PRHDT and CDR2 FYEKMQ (reference sequence). This chain's CDR3 is CASSLRTGDEQYF. In nucleotides, the CDR3 is TGTGCCAGCAGCTTGAGGACAGGGGACGAGCAGTACTTC.

The DNA for the CDR3 is TGTGCCAGCAGCTTAAGTCGGCAGGGTTGGGGAAACACCATATATTTT. This codes for CASSLSRQGWGNTIYF. The chain is built from TRBV7-8 and TRBJ1-3; a weak D match, TRBD1 (5 bases). The V and J ends lost 2 bases and 4 bases respectively, with 15 bases between them. This CDR3 spans 16 amino acids. Germline-derived CDR1 and CDR2 are SGHVS and FQNEAQ.

The chain recombines TRBV4-3 with TRBJ1-1, with D tentatively TRBD1 (5 bases). CDR1 is LGHNA and CDR2 is YSLEER in the germline V gene. The V end was cut by 4 bases, the J end by 3 bases, with 15 bases between. CDR3 length equals 15 residues. CDR3 residues: CASSPVGGVYTEAFF. The CDR3 coding sequence is TGCGCCAGCAGCCCGGTGGGGGGGGTTTACACTGAAGCTTTCTTT.